A single sample is the source of the 24 T cell receptor beta chains below, sequenced in a study of cytomegalovirus exposure and HLA in healthy donors (dated by TCRdb to 2015 to 2018). The library was produced with the immunoSEQ multiplex PCR assay. For the multiplex PCR, a mixture combining 60 forward primers for TCR Vbeta segments and 13 reverse primers for TCR Jbeta segments was used. Sourced from immuneACCESS, this table was stored by TCRdb with only in-frame sequences that have V and J called. A share of the clones is absent; for the studies checked, an unresolved V gene accounts for under half, and the remainder has no known explanation. The sample contains around 190,000 clones, 81% of them found a single time. About 3.5% of the sample rests with the top ten. Material: PBMCs. The receptors come from a man aged 35 to 55 in good health and CMV-seropositive.

As regards this clone: Because the CDR3's place on the DNA is in doubt, the DNA is left out and the CDR3 is given as listed by TCRdb. V gene TRBV6-1 combines with J gene TRBJ2-7; the D call TRBD2 from the table was never checked on the DNA. The CDR3 is made up of 14 amino acids, end residues included. Germline V gives CDR1 MNHNS, CDR2 SASEGT. CDR3 region: CASILGGSLYEQYF.

The chain joins TRBV6-5 to TRBJ1-3, with a weak D call TRBD1 (5 bases). Germline CDR1 reads MNHEY; CDR2 reads SVGAGI. The CDR3 extends over 13 amino acids. The ends were cut back, 0 bases at V and 8 bases at J, with 8 bases in the middle. The CDR3 nucleotides read TGTGCCAGCAGTTACTCGTGGGGGGACACCATATATTTT. Protein sequence: CASSYSWGDTIYF.

This chain connects TRBV30 to TRBJ2-3, with 10 bases that match TRBD1. The CDR3 runs 15 residues. Germline V gives CDR1 GTSNPN, CDR2 SVGIG (reference sequence). Unmatched junction bases numbered 8, after V lost 3 bases and J lost 5 bases. CDR3 loop: CAWRFPGQGQDTQYF. For the CDR3, the DNA is TGTGCCTGGAGATTCCCGGGACAGGGGCAAGATACGCAGTATTTT.

The chain combines TRBV6-5 with TRBJ2-7; tentative D call: TRBD2 (5 bases). The CDR3 runs 16 residues. V lost 0 bases, J lost 0 bases, and 12 bases lay in between. Germline CDR1 MNHEY, CDR2 SVGAGI. The CDR3 DNA sequence: TGTGCCAGCAGTTACTCGAGGGTAGCACTCTCCTACGAGCAGTACTTC. This gives the protein CASSYSRVALSYEQYF.

The J gene is TRBJ2-7, the V gene TRBV5-1; TRBD2 matches 9 bases. Trimming cost V 0 bases and J 5 bases; bases outside gene matches: 6. CDR3 length: 15 amino acids. Germline V gene lookup returns CDR1 SGHRS and CDR2 YFSETQ. The CDR3 protein is CASSLGGLAANEQYF. CDR3 nucleotides: TGCGCCAGCAGCTTGGGGGGACTAGCTGCCAACGAGCAGTACTTC.

J is TRBJ2-2 and V is TRBV7-2; a possible D gene is TRBD2 (6 bases). This CDR3 spans 15 amino acids. The V end was cut by 5 bases, the J end by 2 bases, with 12 bases between. The germline CDR1 and CDR2 sequences are SGHTA and FQGNSA. As DNA, the CDR3 is TGTGCCAGCAGCCACCGGGACTCAAACACCGGGGAGCTGTTTTTT. It specifies CASSHRDSNTGELFF.

Note on this clone: The same CDR3 is also encoded by other DNA sequences in this sample. The chain recombines TRBV9 with TRBJ2-2, with D possibly being TRBD2 (5 bases). V was shortened by 0 bases and J by 1 base, with 7 bases between the two germline ends. CDR1 and CDR2 from the germline V gene are SGDLS and YYNGEE. This CDR3 is 15 amino acids long. The CDR3 nucleotides are TGTGCCAGCAGCGTAGCTGAGGGGAACACCGGGGAGCTGTTTTTT. This encodes CASSVAEGNTGELFF.

The chain uses TRBV27 and TRBJ1-4; D possibly corresponds to TRBD1 (6 bases). V was clipped by 3 bases and J by 3 bases, with 20 bases between them. The CDR3 consists of 18 residues. Germline CDR1 reads MNHEY; CDR2 reads SMNVEV (reference sequence). As DNA, the CDR3 is TGTGCCAGCAGTTTTTTGGGTGGTGCACAGGGATCTAATGAAAAACTGTTTTTT. Translating gives CASSFLGGAQGSNEKLFF.

The chain is built from TRBV5-5 and TRBJ1-4; 9 bases line up with TRBD1. The CDR3 loop spans 17 amino acids. CDR1 is SGHKS and CDR2 is YYEKEE in the germline V gene (reference sequence). V dropped 4 bases and J dropped 4; count of bases not matched to a gene: 11. The CDR3 protein is CASSLTGTGWGNEKLFF. DNA for the CDR3: TGTGCCAGCAGCCTTACCGGGACAGGGTGGGGTAATGAAAAACTGTTTTTT.

The chain employs TRBV7-9 and TRBJ2-2; 9 bases are a match to TRBD1. Germline CDR1 is SEHNR and CDR2 is FQNEAQ (reference sequence). The CDR3 spans 16 residues. Trimming at V came to 1 base and at J to 2 bases, leaving 2 bases not matched to a gene. In nucleotides, the CDR3 is TGTGCCAGCAGCTTAGGGACAGGGGTTAACACCGGGGAGCTGTTTTTT. Protein sequence: CASSLGTGVNTGELFF.

The V call is TRBV9, the J call TRBJ2-2; no reliable D call. V was trimmed by 2 bases and J by 1 base, leaving 9 bases between them. This CDR3 spans 15 amino acids. Germline CDR1 SGDLS, CDR2 YYNGEE. Here the CDR3 DNA reads TGTGCCAGCAGCGTTGGGCACGAGAACACCGGGGAGCTGTTTTTT. As protein: CASSVGHENTGELFF.

In its sample, this clone was seen once. The chain uses TRBV6-4 and TRBJ2-1; tentative D call: TRBD1 (5 bases). The germline V gene encodes CDR1 MRHNA and CDR2 SNTAGT. The CDR3 has 16 residues. The V end was cut by 2 bases, the J end by 1 base, with 12 bases between. The DNA for the CDR3 is TGTGCCAGCAGTGACGAGATGGGGCTGTCCTACAATGAGCAGTTCTTC. It encodes CASSDEMGLSYNEQFF.

The chain carries TRBV4-1 and TRBJ2-5; no clear D. The V gene lost 4 bases and the J gene lost 2 bases, with 14 bases spanning the gap. The germline V gene encodes CDR1 MGHRA and CDR2 YSYEKL. CDR3 length equals 15 residues. CDR3 sequence reads: CASSPLRSLQETQYF. The CDR3 bases are TGCGCCAGCAGCCCCCTCCGTAGCTTACAAGAGACCCAGTACTTC.

The chain couples TRBV2 to TRBJ1-1; D might be TRBD1 (6 bases). V was pared by 5 bases and J by 2 bases, with 15 bases between. The CDR3 runs to 15 residues. In germline, CDR1 is SNHLY, CDR2 FYNNEI. For the CDR3, the DNA is TGTGCCAGCAGTCGCCGGGAGGGGGTCAACACTGAAGCTTTCTTT. This codes for CASSRREGVNTEAFF.

The chain links TRBV21-1 to TRBJ1-2; the table's D call, TRBD1, has no DNA check behind it. TRBV21-1 has pseudogene status. CDR3 length equals 14 residues. This CDR3 is CASSADMGNYGYTF. The CDR3 nucleotides are TGTGCCAGCAGCGCGGACATGGGGAACTATGGCTACACCTTC.

V is TRBV5-5 and J is TRBJ1-1, with D possibly TRBD1 on 5 matching bases. CDR3 length equals 14 residues. Germline V gene sequence: CDR1 SGHKS, CDR2 YYEKEE (reference sequence). Trimming took 0 bases from V and 9 from J, leaving 15 bases between them. As DNA, the CDR3 is TGTGCCAGCAGCTTGGGGTGGGCAGGGTTACAAGCTTTCTTT. It is translated as CASSLGWAGLQAFF.

The chain uses TRBV4-2 and TRBJ2-7, with TRBD1 as a possible D gene (6 bases). Per the germline V gene, CDR1 is LGHNA and CDR2 is YNFKEQ. V was trimmed by 0 bases and J by 0 bases, leaving 12 bases between them. This CDR3 is 16 amino acids long. The CDR3: CASSQEMGADSYEQYF. The CDR3 region has the DNA TGTGCCAGCAGCCAAGAAATGGGGGCCGACTCCTACGAGCAGTACTTC.

In this sample, this clone turned up a few times. The chain combines TRBV11-2 with TRBJ2-1; the D gene is possibly TRBD1 (6 bases). Germline lookup yields CDR1 SGHAT and CDR2 FQNNGV. The ends were cut back, 5 bases at V and 8 bases at J, with 16 bases in the middle. This CDR3 region has 14 residues. CDR3 protein: CASSLWGLAYEQFF. In DNA form, the CDR3 reads TGTGCCAGCAGCCTTTGGGGGCTAGCATATGAGCAGTTCTTC.

This clone showed up just once. The chain is built from TRBV11-2 and TRBJ1-2, with TRBD1 matching over 8 bases. Germline V gene lookup returns CDR1 SGHAT and CDR2 FQNNGV. The CDR3 is made up of 16 amino acids. V was clipped by 5 bases and J by 0 bases; unmatched bases: 8. In nucleotides, the CDR3 is TGTGCCAGCAGCCCCGTTCCAGGGGGCTCTAACTATGGCTACACCTTC. Translating it yields CASSPVPGGSNYGYTF.

This clone showed up just a few times. The chain couples TRBV30 to TRBJ2-3; TRBD2 is a possible D gene (5 bases). Trimming stripped 0 bases from V and 2 bases from J, with 9 bases between. The CDR3 runs 14 residues. Germline V gives CDR1 GTSNPN, CDR2 SVGIG (reference sequence). CDR3 in amino acids: CAWSVEGLTDTQYF. The CDR3 nucleotides read TGTGCCTGGAGTGTAGAGGGCCTCACAGATACGCAGTATTTT. The whole variable domain, remainder taken from reference TRBV30 and TRBJ2-3, is SQTIHQWPATLVQPVGSPLSLECTVEGTSNPNLYWYRQAAGRGLQLLFYSVGIGQISSEVPQNLSASRPQDRQFILSSKKLLLSDSGFYLCAWSVEGLTDTQYFGPGTRLTVL.

This sequence joins TRBV5-1 and TRBJ1-1; D may be TRBD1 (6 bases). Trimming took off 0 bases at V and 1 base at J, with 7 bases between the two ends. The CDR3 contains 14 residues. The germline CDR1 and CDR2 sequences are SGHRS and YFSETQ. In DNA, the CDR3 is TGCGCCAGCAGCTTGGCGACAGGGAACACTGAAGCTTTCTTT. This sequence encodes CASSLATGNTEAFF. The variable domain in full, with the rest retrieved from reference TRBV5-1 and TRBJ1-1, is KAGVTQTPRYLIKTRGQQVTLSCSPISGHRSVSWYQQTPGQGLQFLFEYFSETQRNKGNFPGRFSGRQFSNSRSEMNVSTLELGDSALYLCASSLATGNTEAFFGQGTRLTVV.

V usage is TRBV4-3 and J usage is TRBJ1-2; 10 bases line up with TRBD1. Germline V gene data show CDR1 as LGHNA and CDR2 as YSLEER. The J segment lost 4 bases and the V segment lost 3 bases, leaving 11 bases of the junction unmatched. The CDR3 contains 17 residues. The CDR3 DNA reads TGCGCCAGCAGCCATACCGGGACAGGGGTGGATGTCTATGGCTACACCTTC. As protein: CASSHTGTGVDVYGYTF.

A few counts support this clone. The chain employs TRBV6-5 and TRBJ2-5; TRBD2 matches 9 bases. The DNA matches TRBJ2-7 better at its end, which makes the J call doubtful. This CDR3 spans 14 amino acids. Germline values: CDR1 MNHEY, CDR2 SVGAGI. The CDR3 spells CASSKGLAAYEQYF. As DNA, the CDR3 is TGTGCCAGCAGTAAGGGACTAGCAGCCTACGAGCAGTACTTC.

The chain recombines TRBV5-6 with TRBJ1-1, with D unclear. V was trimmed by 0 bases and J by 2 bases, leaving 14 bases between them. This CDR3 is 16 amino acids long. From germline, CDR1 is SGHDT and CDR2 YYEEEE. DNA for the CDR3: TGTGCCAGCAGCTTGGCCCCAAGAGCTTTCAACACTGAAGCTTTCTTT. Translated: CASSLAPRAFNTEAFF.